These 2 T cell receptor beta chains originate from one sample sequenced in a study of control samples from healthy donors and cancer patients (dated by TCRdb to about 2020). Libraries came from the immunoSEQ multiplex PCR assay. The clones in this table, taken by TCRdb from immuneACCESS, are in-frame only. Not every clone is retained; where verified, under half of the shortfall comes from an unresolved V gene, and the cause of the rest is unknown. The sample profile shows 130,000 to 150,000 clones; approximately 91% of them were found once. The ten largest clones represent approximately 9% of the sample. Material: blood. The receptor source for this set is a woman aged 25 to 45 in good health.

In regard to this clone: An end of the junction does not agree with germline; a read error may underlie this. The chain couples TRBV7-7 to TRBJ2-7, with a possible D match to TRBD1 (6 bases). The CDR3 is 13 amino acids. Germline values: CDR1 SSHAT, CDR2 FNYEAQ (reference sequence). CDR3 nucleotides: TGTGCTAGCAGCCAATTACAGGGCTACGAGCAGTACTTC. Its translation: CASSQLQGYEQYF.

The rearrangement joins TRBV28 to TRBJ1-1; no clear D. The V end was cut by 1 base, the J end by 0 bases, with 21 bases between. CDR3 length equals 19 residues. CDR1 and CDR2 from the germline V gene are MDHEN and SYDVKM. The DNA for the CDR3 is TGTGCCAGCAGTTTATTCTTCAATGCGGGGAGGAGCATGAACACTGAAGCTTTCTTT. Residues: CASSLFFNAGRSMNTEAFF.